Described below is a single T cell receptor (beta chain) sequence and its context. This clonotype has at least ten counts. This clone's antigen is unknown. The record has no base qualities; no much larger clone is one base away. This record comes from a study of CD8 T cells in ankylosing spondylitis (TCRdb year 2017). About the full investigation: T cell receptor beta repertoires were profiled in healthy donors and ankylosing spondylitis patients so that disease-linked TCR variants could be found. The full study cohort comprised around 23 ankylosing spondylitis patients and some 110 healthy donors. Samples of peripheral blood were taken, and for ankylosing spondylitis patients, synovial fluid was collected as well.

The study at large found these results: Some of the motif variants had been reported before in the synovial fluid and blood of reactive arthritis patients, a finding that suggests common disease-initiation mechanisms. The disease-linked clones were reported as significantly enriched in matched synovial fluid samples from ankylosing spondylitis patients. The disease-linked clones showed a CD8+ phenotype and occurred at relatively low frequencies in peripheral blood. A TCR beta motif made up of several highly homologous amino acid variants appeared to be characteristic of blood from ankylosing spondylitis patients.

From a lookup of the germline V gene (reference sequence), CDR1 and CDR2 are LNHNV and YYDKDF. The CDR3 holds 16 amino acids from the cysteine to the phenylalanine. Just CDR3 DNA is preserved here, 48 bases in frame from base 1. V is pared back by 0 bases and J by 2 bases, with 12 bases lying between the germline termini. Instrument used: Illumina HiSeq 2500. Quantitative 5'-RACE with molecular barcodes was used to prepare TCR beta libraries. The source study handled its data this way. To identify disease-linked TCR variants, a new computational method was used, one built on a probabilistic model of VDJ rearrangement. TCRdb redid the processing of the public reads, applying fastp at Q25 and MiXCR, and retained in-frame beta chains. Each CDR3 protein gets just one entry, which takes the most common genes and DNA from the rows behind it. These V and J calls derive from TCRdb rather than the authors' analysis. The sample data list over 200,000 distinct CDR3 sequences, and over 9.5% of these were observed just once. 21% of the sample comes from the top ten.

The receptor chain draws on TRBV15 and TRBJ2-3; the best D guess is TRBD1, with 5 bases matching. The receptor's source is a male donor with ankylosing spondylitis or in good health (not recorded which). The sequenced material came from blood, either unsorted or a sorted T cell fraction (not recorded which). This receptor carries the CDR3 CATSRETGRATDTQYF. In nucleotide form, the sequence is TGTGCCACCAGCAGAGAAACTGGCAGGGCCACAGATACGCAGTATTTT.